One and the same sample provided the 17 T cell receptor beta chains below, sequenced in a study of Ad26.COV2.S vaccination and SARS-CoV-2 variants. Indicated treatment: some 20 received Ad26.COV2.S at low or high dose, single or two shots; 5 received placebo; per-sample allocation not given. At day 63 after the first vaccine or placebo injection, samples were drawn. Measured with immunoSEQ multiplex PCR; TCRdb has only the in-frame clones, and not every one. The data hold 300,000 to 400,000 clones, with around 84% observed a single time. Source: peripheral blood, taken in a trial of Ad26.COV2.S vaccine versus placebo. These receptors came from a person between 18 and 65 years old who received the Ad26.COV2.S COVID-19 vaccine or a placebo.

V gene TRBV9 combines with J gene TRBJ2-2; the match to TRBD1 covers 8 bases. The CDR3 is made up of 17 amino acids. The junction had 14 bases not matched to a gene; V was cut back by 5 bases and J by 5 bases. Germline values: CDR1 SGDLS, CDR2 YYNGEE. In nucleotides, the CDR3 is TGTGCCAGCAGTTCGTCGCAGGGGGCCTTAGGGACCGGGGAGCTGTTTTTT. Protein sequence: CASSSSQGALGTGELFF.

This sequence joins TRBV5-1 and TRBJ1-2; 7 bases fit TRBD1. Per the germline V gene, CDR1 is SGHRS and CDR2 is YFSETQ. The CDR3 spans 13 residues. V lost 3 bases and J lost 8; bases outside the gene matches: 7. CDR3 sequence reads: CASSSGQVGGYTF. The CDR3 DNA is TGCGCCAGCAGCTCCGGACAGGTTGGCGGCTACACCTTC. The full variable domain, rest sourced from reference TRBV5-1 and TRBJ1-2, is KAGVTQTPRYLIKTRGQQVTLSCSPISGHRSVSWYQQTPGQGLQFLFEYFSETQRNKGNFPGRFSGRQFSNSRSEMNVSTLELGDSALYLCASSSGQVGGYTFGSGTRLTVV.

The chain combines TRBV7-6 with TRBJ1-6, with unresolved D. Germline CDR1 reads SGHVS; CDR2 reads FNYEAQ. The CDR3 is 17 residues long. V was cut by 5 bases and J by 9 bases, with 23 bases left in between. The CDR3 DNA reads TGTGCCAGCAGCCCAACTTACGGCCGGACGAGTAGTTCACCCCTCCACTTT. Translation: CASSPTYGRTSSSPLHF.

This clone is a singleton in its sample. The gene calls are TRBV7-2 and TRBJ1-5; the D is unclear. The length of the CDR3 is 12 residues. CDR1 is SGHTA and CDR2 is FQGNSA in the germline V gene. V lost 4 bases and J lost 6, with 7 bases in between. Here the CDR3 DNA reads TGTGCCAGCAGCTCCACTTTTCAGCCCCAGCATTTT. Protein sequence: CASSSTFQPQHF.

The V call is TRBV5-8, the J call TRBJ2-3; a possible D gene is TRBD1 (6 bases). This CDR3 spans 15 amino acids. The V end was cut by 5 bases, the J end by 0 bases, with 13 bases between. Germline V gives CDR1 SGHTS, CDR2 YDEGEE. For the CDR3, the DNA is TGTGCCAGCAGTCAACAGGGACCTAGCACAGATACGCAGTATTTT. Its protein product is CASSQQGPSTDTQYF.

The chain couples TRBV10-2 to TRBJ2-2, with TRBD2 matching 12 bases. The V gene end was trimmed by 6 bases and the J gene end by 5 bases; junction bases not matched to a gene: 1. This CDR3 is built from 14 residues. Germline V gene sequence: CDR1 WSHSY, CDR2 SAAADI. The CDR3 sequence: CASSTSGGTGELFF. CDR3 DNA: TGCGCCAGCAGCACTAGCGGGGGGACCGGGGAGCTGTTTTTT.

The rearrangement joins TRBV3-1 (or the pseudogene TRBV3-2) to TRBJ2-2; TRBD2 matches 8 bases. Germline CDR1 and CDR2: LGHDT and YNNKEL (reference sequence). V dropped 4 bases and J dropped 6; count of bases not matched to a gene: 7. The CDR3 loop spans 15 amino acids. Here the CDR3 DNA reads TGTGCCAGCAGCCGATCGCGGGGGGACCCCGGGGAGCTGTTTTTT. It yields the protein CASSRSRGDPGELFF.

This clone came up a few times. This sequence joins TRBV19 and TRBJ1-1; D is undetermined. Trimming left V 5 bases short and J 5 bases short, with 9 bases between. This CDR3 is 12 amino acids long. CDR1 LNHDA and CDR2 SQIVND come from the germline V gene (reference sequence). The CDR3 sequence: CASSPGKTEAFF. The CDR3 DNA is TGTGCCAGTAGTCCCGGGAAGACTGAAGCTTTCTTT.

The chain employs TRBV27 and TRBJ1-6; D is uncertain. Deletions cut 2 bases from V and 3 bases from J, with 20 bases between. CDR3 size: 19 residues. Germline V CDR1 and CDR2: MNHEY, SMNVEV (reference sequence). As DNA, the CDR3 is TGTGCCAGCAGTTTACGCCCGACTTTCCGCAGAAACTATAATTCACCCCTCCACTTT. Translating gives CASSLRPTFRRNYNSPLHF.

The chain has TRBV7-2 and TRBJ1-6; weak D call: TRBD1 (6 bases). Trimming took off 2 bases at V and 12 bases at J, with 14 bases between the two ends. The CDR3 is 14 amino acids. CDR1 is SGHTA and CDR2 is FQGNSA in the germline V gene. This CDR3 is CASSLYRARGPLHF. The CDR3 DNA sequence: TGTGCCAGCAGCTTATACAGGGCGAGGGGACCCCTCCACTTT.

The table lists this clone with a count of one. The CDR3 loop reads CASSYTSGRGHEQYF. The CDR3 DNA follows: TGTGCCAGCAGCTACACTAGCGGCCGGGGTCACGAGCAGTACTTC. V is TRBV7-9 and J is TRBJ2-7, with 8 bases that match TRBD2. Per germline, CDR1 SEHNR and CDR2 FQNEAQ (reference sequence). V lost 4 bases, J lost 5 bases, and 10 bases stayed unmatched. CDR3 size: 15 residues.

The V and J genes are TRBV7-2 and TRBJ1-1; TRBD1 matches at 8 bases. This CDR3 has 15 residues. Germline V gene sequence: CDR1 SGHTA, CDR2 FQGNSA. After removal of 4 bases from V and 4 bases from J, the junction contained 8 bases not matched to a gene. The CDR3 region is CASSYRQGSVTEAFF. As DNA, the CDR3 is TGTGCCAGCAGCTACAGACAGGGGTCGGTCACTGAAGCTTTCTTT.

This chain uses TRBV6-6 with TRBJ2-7, with D possibly TRBD1 on 6 matching bases. The germline V gene has CDR1 MNHNY and CDR2 SVGAGI (reference sequence). The CDR3 is made up of 14 amino acids. V was shortened by 6 bases and J by 0 bases, with 12 bases between the two germline ends. CDR3 residues: CASRDTGLSYEQYF. The CDR3 bases are TGTGCCAGCAGGGATACAGGGCTCTCCTACGAGCAGTACTTC.

The gene calls are TRBV9 and TRBJ2-3; D possibly corresponds to TRBD2 (5 bases). Germline V gene sequence: CDR1 SGDLS, CDR2 YYNGEE. CDR3 length: 15 residues. The V and J ends lost 0 bases and 1 base respectively, with 9 bases between them. The chain's CDR3 is CASSVANSGTDTQYF. The CDR3 coding sequence is TGTGCCAGCAGCGTAGCTAATAGCGGCACAGATACGCAGTATTTT.

The chain carries TRBV7-9 and TRBJ1-1, with 8 bases identical to TRBD1. CDR1 SEHNR and CDR2 FQNEAQ come from the germline V gene (reference sequence). The CDR3 sequence is 16 residues long. The V and J ends lost 3 bases and 4 bases, in that order; junction bases with no gene match: 10. The CDR3 bases are TGTGCCAGCAGCTTTAGTGTATCAGGGGGCGGCACTGAAGCTTTCTTT. Protein sequence: CASSFSVSGGGTEAFF.

This chain joins TRBV12-3 or TRBV12-4 and TRBJ2-6; D is uncertain. CDR3 length equals 13 residues. The V and J ends lost 8 bases and 0 bases respectively, with 5 bases between them. The CDR3 sequence is CASHGSGANVLTF. The CDR3 nucleotides are TGTGCCAGCCATGGCTCTGGGGCCAACGTCCTGACTTTC.

This clone has just one count. V gene TRBV7-2 combines with J gene TRBJ2-5, with 8 bases matching TRBD2. This CDR3 is 15 amino acids long. The trim removed 1 base at V and 7 bases at J, leaving 8 bases unmatched. In germline, CDR1 is SGHTA, CDR2 FQGNSA. Here the CDR3 DNA reads TGTGCCAGCAGCTTAGTTCGAGCGGGGGCTACGACCCAGTACTTC. Protein sequence: CASSLVRAGATTQYF.